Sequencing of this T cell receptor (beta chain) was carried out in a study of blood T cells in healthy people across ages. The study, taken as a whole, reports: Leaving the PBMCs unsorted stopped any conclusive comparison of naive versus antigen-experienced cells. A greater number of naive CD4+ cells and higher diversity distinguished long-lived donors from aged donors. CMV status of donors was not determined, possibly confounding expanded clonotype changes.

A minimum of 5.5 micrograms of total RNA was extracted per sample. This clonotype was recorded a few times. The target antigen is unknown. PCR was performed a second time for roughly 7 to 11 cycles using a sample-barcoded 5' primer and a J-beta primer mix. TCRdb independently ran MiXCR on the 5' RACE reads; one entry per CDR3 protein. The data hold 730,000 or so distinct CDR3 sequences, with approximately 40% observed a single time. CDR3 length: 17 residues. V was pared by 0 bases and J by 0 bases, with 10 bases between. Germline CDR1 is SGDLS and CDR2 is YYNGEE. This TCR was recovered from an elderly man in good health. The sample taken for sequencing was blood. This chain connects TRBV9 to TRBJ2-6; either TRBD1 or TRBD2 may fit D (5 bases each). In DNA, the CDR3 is TGTGCCAGCAGCGTAGGGGGACGGCCCTCTGGGGCCAACGTCCTGACTTTC. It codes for CASSVGGRPSGANVLTF.